These 19 T cell receptor beta chains were all obtained from the same sample, sequenced in a study of graft-versus-host responses after intestinal transplantation. Repertoires were generated with immunoSEQ multiplex PCR, while TCRdb's copy carries only in-frame clones and drops some. The sample gives around 23,000 clones, more than 90% of which show up once; approximately 0.82% is in the top ten. The source was PBMCs, collected 30 days after intestinal transplant. These receptors all stem from a human patient who received an intestinal transplant, so some T cells may come from the graft donor.

In DNA form, the CDR3 reads TGTGCCAGCAGCGGAGGGACAGCCCCCCTCGAGCAGTACTTC. Translating it yields CASSGGTAPLEQYF. The V gene is TRBV7-9, the J gene TRBJ2-7; a possible D gene is TRBD1 (7 bases). The CDR3 totals 14 residues. V was cut by 5 bases and J by 6 bases, with 17 bases left in between. Germline V gives CDR1 SEHNR, CDR2 FQNEAQ (reference sequence).

V usage is TRBV6-1 and J usage is TRBJ2-1; D not certain. CDR3 size: 15 residues. Between the trimmed V and J ends, which lost 4 bases and 4 bases, there was a span of 14 bases. The germline gives CDR1 MNHNS, CDR2 SASEGT. CDR3 sequence (DNA): TGTGCCAGCAGTGCTGTGGGAAGGGCTTACAATGAGCAGTTCTTC. Translation gives CASSAVGRAYNEQFF.

V usage is TRBV9 and J usage is TRBJ2-4; 8 bases are a match to TRBD1. CDR1 and CDR2 (germline): SGDLS, YYNGEE. This CDR3 has 12 amino acids. Trimming at V came to 0 bases and at J to 10 bases, leaving 0 bases not matched to a gene. The CDR3 DNA sequence: TGTGCCAGCAGCGTAGACAGGGGGATTCAGTACTTC. As protein: CASSVDRGIQYF.

The gene calls are TRBV6-1 and TRBJ1-2, with no clear D. The CDR3 runs to 16 residues. Germline-derived CDR1 and CDR2 are MNHNS and SASEGT. With 3 bases removed from V and 4 bases from J, the gap between germline ends came to 18 bases. The CDR3 reads CASSEGVRGERYGYTF. In nucleotides, the CDR3 is TGTGCCAGCAGTGAGGGAGTGCGCGGGGAGCGCTATGGCTACACCTTC.

The rearrangement links TRBV7-9 to TRBJ1-1, with 9 bases matching TRBD1. Per the germline V gene, CDR1 is SEHNR and CDR2 is FQNEAQ (reference sequence). The junction had 10 bases not matched to a gene; V was cut back by 2 bases and J by 6 bases. This CDR3 has 16 residues. The CDR3: CASSLSRGTGYSEAFF. CDR3 bases: TGTGCCAGCAGCTTATCCCGGGGGACAGGGTATTCTGAAGCTTTCTTT.

This clone has a single count. This sequence joins TRBV6-5 and TRBJ2-7; TRBD1 aligns across 10 bases. CDR1 and CDR2 from the germline V gene are MNHEY and SVGAGI. The CDR3 is 15 residues long. V gave up 6 bases and J gave up 4 bases; unmatched junction bases: 9. The CDR3 DNA reads TGTGCCAGCAGCCTCTCCGGGACAGGGGTTTACGAGCAGTACTTC. Encoded protein: CASSLSGTGVYEQYF.

The chain recombines TRBV5-1 with TRBJ1-2, with 7 bases lining up with TRBD1. V dropped 5 bases and J dropped 3; count of bases not matched to a gene: 1. Looked up from germline, CDR1 is SGHRS and CDR2 is YFSETQ. This CDR3 has 12 residues. The CDR3, as DNA: TGCGCCAGCAGGACAGGGCACTATGGCTACACCTTC. This gives the protein CASRTGHYGYTF.

The chain combines TRBV6-1 with TRBJ2-3, with TRBD1 matching 7 bases. In germline, CDR1 is MNHNS, CDR2 SASEGT. The J segment lost 0 bases and the V segment lost 8 bases, leaving 5 bases of the junction unmatched. This CDR3 is 14 amino acids long. DNA of the CDR3: TGTGCCAGCGCCTGGGGACAGAGCACAGATACGCAGTATTTT. This encodes CASAWGQSTDTQYF.

The CDR3: CASSLEFAASGFLDTQYF. CDR3 coding DNA: TGTGCCAGCAGCTTAGAGTTCGCGGCTAGCGGGTTTCTGGATACGCAGTATTTT. V usage is TRBV7-6 and J usage is TRBJ2-3; 8 bases fit TRBD2. In germline, CDR1 is SGHVS, CDR2 FNYEAQ. This CDR3 comprises 18 residues. V gave up 1 base and J gave up 6 bases; unmatched junction bases: 15.

The V call is TRBV4-1, the J call TRBJ1-5; TRBD1 might be the D (5 bases). Germline-derived CDR1 and CDR2 are MGHRA and YSYEKL. This CDR3 has 15 amino acids. V was shortened by 5 bases and J by 5 bases, with 16 bases between the two germline ends. The CDR3 loop is CASSWTGGTDQPQHF. CDR3 in DNA: TGCGCCAGCAGCTGGACCGGGGGTACGGATCAGCCCCAGCATTTT.

The genes are TRBV27 and TRBJ2-7, with a weak D call TRBD2 (6 bases). Trimming shortened V by 2 bases and J by 7 bases, and 9 bases separated the two germline ends. CDR1 is MNHEY, CDR2 SMNVEV, per germline (reference sequence). There are 12 residues in the CDR3. CDR3 nucleotides: TGTGCCAGCAGTTTAGCGGGGCGGGAGCAGTACTTC. It translates to CASSLAGREQYF.

This clone was detected only a few times. V is TRBV5-6 and J is TRBJ1-1, with 8 bases aligning to TRBD1. CDR3 length: 18 residues. V dropped 5 bases and J dropped 0; count of bases not matched to a gene: 15. Germline CDR1 and CDR2: SGHDT and YYEEEE. The CDR3 sequence is CASRGQGATRRVNTEAFF. The DNA of the CDR3 is TGTGCCAGCAGAGGGCAGGGGGCGACGCGGCGTGTGAACACTGAAGCTTTCTTT.

This chain uses TRBV9 with TRBJ2-7, with D possibly TRBD1 on 7 matching bases. The ends were cut back, 2 bases at V and 5 bases at J, with 17 bases in the middle. CDR1 and CDR2 from the germline V gene are SGDLS and YYNGEE. There are 15 residues in the CDR3. The CDR3 is CASSVQGVPGDEQYF. CDR3 in DNA: TGTGCCAGCAGCGTCCAGGGGGTTCCGGGGGACGAGCAGTACTTC.

The chain carries TRBV4-1 and TRBJ1-1, with D tentatively TRBD1 (5 bases). V was pared by 4 bases and J by 6 bases, with 12 bases between. Germline V lookup: CDR1 MGHRA, CDR2 YSYEKL. The CDR3 loop spans 13 amino acids. The CDR3 spells CASSPGVWAEAFF. CDR3 bases: TGCGCCAGCAGCCCGGGGGTTTGGGCTGAAGCTTTCTTT.

The J gene is TRBJ2-7, the V gene TRBV7-9, with 15 nucleotides matching TRBD2. J was trimmed by 2 bases and V by 5 bases; bases with no gene match: 4. In germline, CDR1 is SEHNR, CDR2 FQNEAQ (reference sequence). This CDR3 has 16 amino acids. CDR3 residues: CASSRTSGRAPYEQYF. The CDR3 nucleotides read TGTGCCAGCAGCAGGACTAGCGGGAGGGCCCCCTACGAGCAGTACTTC.

The chain combines TRBV18 with TRBJ2-3; 7 nucleotides line up with TRBD1. J lost 3 bases, V lost 5 bases, and 8 bases had no gene match. The V gene's germline CDR1 is KGHSH and CDR2 LQKENI. The CDR3 totals 15 residues. CDR3 region: CASSLDRRSTDTQYF. The CDR3 DNA follows: TGTGCCAGCTCATTGGACAGGAGGTCTACAGATACGCAGTATTTT.

This sequence joins TRBV18 and TRBJ1-1, with a possible D match to TRBD1 (6 bases). The CDR3 consists of 13 residues. Germline V gene sequence: CDR1 KGHSH, CDR2 LQKENI. V was shortened by 0 bases and J by 8 bases, with 10 bases between the two germline ends. CDR3 coding DNA: TGTGCCAGCTCACCACCGGCAGGGGTGGAAGCTTTCTTT. Residues: CASSPPAGVEAFF.

This chain uses TRBV19 with TRBJ1-5; 8 nucleotides match TRBD1. Germline trimming cut 4 bases from V and 1 base from J; bases unmatched to any gene: 6. The CDR3 runs to 16 residues. Germline V CDR1 and CDR2: LNHDA, SQIVND (reference sequence). CDR3 in amino acids: CASSSSQGASNQPQHF. The CDR3 DNA sequence: TGTGCCAGTAGTAGCTCCCAGGGGGCCAGCAATCAGCCCCAGCATTTT.

The chain is built from TRBV7-9 and TRBJ2-3; 7 bases are shared with TRBD1. This CDR3 is 16 amino acids long. Germline loops: CDR1 SEHNR, CDR2 FQNEAQ (reference sequence). V gave up 5 bases and J gave up 2 bases; unmatched junction bases: 10. CDR3 in DNA: TGTGCCAGCAGCCGGGCCGAGACAGGGACCACAGATACGCAGTATTTT. Protein product: CASSRAETGTTDTQYF.